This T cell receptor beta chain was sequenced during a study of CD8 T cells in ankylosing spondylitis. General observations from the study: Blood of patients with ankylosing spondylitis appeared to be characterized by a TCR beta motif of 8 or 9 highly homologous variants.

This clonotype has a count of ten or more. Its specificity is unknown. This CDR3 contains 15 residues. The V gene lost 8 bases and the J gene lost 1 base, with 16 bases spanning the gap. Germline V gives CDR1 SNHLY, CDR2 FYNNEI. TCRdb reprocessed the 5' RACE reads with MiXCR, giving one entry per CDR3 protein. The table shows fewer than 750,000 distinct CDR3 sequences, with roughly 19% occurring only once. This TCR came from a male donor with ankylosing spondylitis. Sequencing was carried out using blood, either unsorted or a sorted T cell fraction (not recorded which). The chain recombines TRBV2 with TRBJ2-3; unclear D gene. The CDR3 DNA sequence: TGTGCCAGCTCCTACGGAGTATATGGCACAGATACGCAGTATTTT. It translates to CASSYGVYGTDTQYF.